The rows below give T cell receptor beta chains drawn from one sample of a study of shared clonotypes between healthy human individuals. Data came from immunoSEQ multiplex PCR; TCRdb stores just in-frame clones and leaves some out. Seen here are approximately 1,000,000 clones, around 82% observed once, and the top ten hold about 0.52%. The source material was memory CD4+ T cells from PBMCs. Source of these receptors: a man aged 18 to 35 in good health. Some clones in this sample may be carry-over from other donors' samples. Both conserved end residues are part of each CDR3. D genes are given only for firm matches. Only some rows state a clone size, as once, few, many or a class for expanded clones.

>TRBV5-1|TRBJ2-5|-|-
CASSWPGRALALETQYF
TGCGCCAGCAGCTGGCCCGGCAGGGCGCTAGCCTTGGAGACCCAGTACTTC
>TRBV7-2|TRBJ2-5|-|-
CASSAYSKETQYF
TGTGCCAGCAGCGCCTACTCGAAAGAGACCCAGTACTTC
>TRBV2|TRBJ2-1|-|-
CASTLAGTAYNEQFF
TGTGCCAGCACCTTGGCGGGAACCGCCTACAATGAGCAGTTCTTC
>TRBV29-1|TRBJ2-7|-|TRBD2
CSVPGTSGGGEQYF
TGCAGCGTCCCCGGAACCTCGGGGGGTGGCGAGCAGTACTTC
>TRBV28|TRBJ2-2|-|TRBD2
CASSLPHRLLAGGPNTGELFF
TGTGCCAGCAGTTTACCCCATCGTCTATTAGCGGGAGGGCCGAACACCGGGGAGCTGTTTTTT
>TRBV6-1|TRBJ2-1|-|-
CASSETATDNEQFF
TGTGCCAGCAGTGAGACAGCGACAGACAATGAGCAGTTCTTC
>TRBV19|TRBJ1-5|-|-
CASSEGRQPQHF
TGTGCCAGTAGTGAAGGGCGTCAGCCCCAGCATTTT
>TRBV11-2|TRBJ2-4|-|TRBD2
CASSLVLAGGKNIQYF
TGTGCCAGCAGCTTGGTGTTAGCGGGAGGGAAAAACATTCAGTACTTC
>TRBV19|TRBJ1-1|few|-
CASSIRGNTEAFF
TGTGCCAGTAGTATCCGGGGTAACACTGAAGCTTTCTTT
>TRBV5-6|TRBJ1-2|-|-
CASSLALHRAGTYGYTF
TGTGCCAGCAGCTTGGCTCTTCATCGGGCAGGGACCTATGGCTACACCTTC
>TRBV7-3|TRBJ2-3|-|TRBD1
CASSARTGHVSTQYF
TGTGCCAGCAGCGCCCGGACAGGGCATGTTAGTACGCAGTATTTT
>TRBV2|TRBJ1-1|once|-
CASRGQMNTEAFF
TGTGCCAGCCGTGGACAGATGAACACTGAAGCTTTCTTT
>TRBV5-1|TRBJ1-2|-|TRBD1
CASSPYSDRDYGYTF
TGCGCCAGCAGCCCCTACTCCGACAGGGACTATGGCTACACCTTC
>TRBV27|TRBJ2-3|-|TRBD2
CASSSLAEISTDTQYF
TGTGCCAGCAGTTCCCTAGCGGAAATAAGCACAGATACGCAGTATTTT
>TRBV28|TRBJ1-1|-|TRBD1
CASSGTGGNTNTEAFF
TGTGCCAGCAGTGGGACAGGGGGAAATACGAACACTGAAGCTTTCTTT
>TRBV5-4|TRBJ2-1|-|-
CASSLQHAREFF
TGTGCCAGCAGCCTACAGCATGCTCGGGAGTTCTTC
>TRBV6-1|TRBJ2-7|few|TRBD1
CASSEYGDRVYAQYF
TGTGCCAGCAGTGAATACGGGGACAGGGTGTACGCGCAGTACTTC
>TRBV7-2|TRBJ1-1|-|-
CASSFGSTMNTEAFF
TGTGCCAGCAGCTTCGGAAGCACCATGAACACTGAAGCTTTCTTT
>TRBV5-1|TRBJ2-7|-|-
CASRADSSREQYF
TGCGCCAGCAGGGCGGACAGCTCGCGGGAGCAGTACTTC
>TRBV7-9|TRBJ2-3|-|-
CASSLGVFTDTQYF
TGTGCCAGCAGCCTCGGGGTCTTCACAGATACGCAGTATTTT
>TRBV7-9|TRBJ1-1|few|-
CASSLETGNTEAFF
TGTGCCAGCAGCTTAGAGACAGGGAACACTGAAGCTTTCTTT
>TRBV11-2|TRBJ1-6|-|-
CASSGGGQNSPLHF
TGTGCCAGCAGCGGGGGAGGACAGAATTCACCCCTCCACTTT
>TRBV15|TRBJ2-3|-|TRBD1
CATSRDQGASTDTQYF
TGTGCCACCAGCAGAGATCAGGGGGCGAGCACAGATACGCAGTATTTT
>TRBV27|TRBJ2-2|-|-
CASSSGLWNTGELFF
TGTGCCAGCAGTTCGGGACTCTGGAACACCGGGGAGCTGTTTTTT
>TRBV11-2|TRBJ2-5|few|-
CASSLGGVRSQETQYF
TGTGCCAGCAGCTTAGGGGGTGTGAGGTCCCAAGAGACCCAGTACTTC
>TRBV19|TRBJ2-1|-|TRBD2
CASTEGLAGAHEQFF
TGTGCCAGTACCGAAGGACTAGCGGGAGCCCATGAGCAGTTCTTC
>TRBV2|TRBJ1-1|-|-
CASSGIDGDYQLSETAFF
TGTGCCAGCAGCGGTATTGACGGGGACTATCAGCTATCCGAAACAGCTTTCTTT
>TRBV18|TRBJ1-2|once|TRBD1
CASSLGTGDYGYTF
TGTGCCAGCTCACTCGGGACAGGGGACTATGGCTACACCTTC
>TRBV11-3|TRBJ2-3|few|TRBD1
CASSPGQATDTQYF
TGTGCCAGCAGCCCCGGACAGGCCACAGATACGCAGTATTTT
>TRBV7-2|TRBJ2-1|-|-
CASALGLASNEQFF
TGTGCCAGCGCACTGGGGCTAGCGTCGAATGAGCAGTTCTTC
>TRBV19|TRBJ1-1|once|-
CASSIGLGGRTEAFF
TGTGCCAGTAGTATAGGCCTTGGGGGGAGGACTGAAGCTTTCTTT
>TRBV4-3|TRBJ2-7|-|-
CASSQAIGGSREVSYEQYF
TGCGCCAGCAGCCAAGCCATCGGGGGCTCTAGGGAGGTTTCCTACGAGCAGTACTTC
>TRBV27|TRBJ1-2|-|-
CASSSRGDYGYTF
TGTGCCAGCTCCTCCAGGGGAGACTATGGCTACACCTTC
>TRBV28|TRBJ2-7|-|-
CASSPGPSYEQYF
TGTGCCAGCAGCCCCGGCCCTTCCTACGAGCAGTACTTC
>TRBV7-7|TRBJ2-2|-|-
CASSLTLTGELFF
TGTGCCAGCAGCTTAACCCTCACCGGGGAGCTGTTTTTT
>TRBV7-2|TRBJ2-3|-|-
CASSLTSWADTQYF
TGTGCCAGCAGCCTGACTAGTTGGGCAGATACGCAGTATTTT
>TRBV5-4|TRBJ2-3|-|-
CASSNPTDTQYF
TGTGCCAGCAGCAATCCCACAGATACGCAGTATTTT
>TRBV13|TRBJ2-3|few|-
CASSFGRLTSTDTQYF
TGTGCCAGCAGCTTTGGTCGACTTACTAGCACAGATACGCAGTATTTT
>TRBV7-3|TRBJ2-7|-|TRBD2
CASSLSGGAYEQYF
TGTGCCAGCAGCTTGAGCGGGGGTGCCTACGAGCAGTACTTC
>TRBV4-3|TRBJ2-3|-|TRBD2
CASSQYSSGTGTDTQYF
TGCGCCAGCAGCCAATATTCTAGCGGAACGGGCACAGATACGCAGTATTTT
>TRBV7-8|TRBJ1-3|-|-
CASRINPGANSGNTIYF
TGTGCCAGCAGAATCAACCCAGGGGCGAACTCTGGAAACACCATATATTTT
>TRBV7-2|TRBJ2-7|-|-
CASSLSRDFYEQYF
TGTGCCAGCAGCTTATCCCGGGACTTTTACGAGCAGTACTTC
>TRBV2|TRBJ1-5|-|-
CASSPQTANQPQHF
TGTGCCAGCAGCCCCCAGACAGCCAATCAGCCCCAGCATTTT
>TRBV4-1|TRBJ2-3|-|TRBD2
CASSPKIVLAGGDTQYF
TGCGCCAGCAGTCCCAAGATCGTGCTAGCGGGAGGGGATACGCAGTATTTT
>TRBV19|TRBJ2-3|-|TRBD1
CASSITGTGGSSTDTQYF
TGTGCCAGTAGTATCACCGGGACAGGGGGCTCTAGCACAGATACGCAGTATTTT
>TRBV10-1|TRBJ2-5|-|TRBD2
CASSEGVAGVQETQYF
TGCGCCAGCAGTGAGGGGGTAGCGGGAGTTCAAGAGACCCAGTACTTC